A single sample is the source of the 5 T cell receptor beta chains below, sequenced in a study of blood T cell repertoires in COVID-19. Sequencing was performed with immunoSEQ multiplex PCR; in TCRdb, only in-frame clones are kept and a portion is missing. The sample yields approximately 200,000 clones, 87% seen once. Sequencing used PBMCs or T cells enriched from blood (not recorded which). The receptor set was obtained from a woman aged 25 to 45 who had recovered from COVID-19.

For this clone: Germline and junction disagree at one end, which may indicate a read error. The chain combines TRBV7-7 with TRBJ2-3; D is ambiguous. The germline CDR1 and CDR2 sequences are SSHAT and FNYEAQ (reference sequence). This CDR3 is built from 15 residues. Here the CDR3 DNA reads TGTGCTAGCAGCTTATCTCCAGACTTAACAGATACGCAGTATTTT. Residues: CASSLSPDLTDTQYF.

The V and J genes are TRBV15 and TRBJ2-5; 11 positions match TRBD1. CDR1 is LNHNV and CDR2 is YYDKDF in the germline V gene (reference sequence). CDR3 length equals 16 residues. J gave up 6 bases and V 3 bases, and 9 bases lay outside the gene matches. CDR3 region: CATSSLGQGGLKTQYF. CDR3 nucleotides: TGTGCCACCAGCAGTCTGGGACAGGGGGGATTGAAGACCCAGTACTTC. Full variable domain (missing parts from reference TRBV15 and TRBJ2-5): DAMVIQNPRYQVTQFGKPVTLSCSQTLNHNVMYWYQQKSSQAPKLLFHYYDKDFNNEADTPDNFQSRRPNTSFCFLDIRSPGLGDTAMYLCATSSLGQGGLKTQYFGPGTRLLVL.

The chain employs TRBV7-2 and TRBJ1-5; D not certain. Germline CDR1 SGHTA, CDR2 FQGNSA. V was trimmed by 0 bases and J by 4 bases, leaving 13 bases between them. The CDR3 consists of 16 residues. The CDR3 bases are TGTGCCAGCAGCTTAGCGGGTGCGGGGTTGAATCAGCCCCAGCATTTT. It specifies CASSLAGAGLNQPQHF.

The chain couples TRBV11-1 to TRBJ1-1, with D unclear. Trimming left V 5 bases short and J 2 bases short, with 15 bases between. The CDR3 extends over 15 amino acids. Per the germline V gene, CDR1 is SGHAT and CDR2 is FQDESV (reference sequence). The CDR3 DNA sequence: TGTGCCAGCAGCACGCGAGGAGGCGGTAACACTGAAGCTTTCTTT. Translating it yields CASSTRGGGNTEAFF.

V is TRBV4-2 and J is TRBJ1-5; 7 positions agree with TRBD1. V was clipped by 4 bases and J by 4 bases; unmatched bases: 4. Germline-derived CDR1 and CDR2 are LGHNA and YNFKEQ. CDR3 size: 14 residues. The CDR3 sequence: CASSPGTENQPQHF. The CDR3 coding sequence is TGTGCCAGCAGCCCCGGGACAGAGAATCAGCCCCAGCATTTT.